This T cell receptor beta chain is from a study of T cell responses to AZD1222 COVID-19 vaccine (dated by TCRdb to 2020 to 2023). In the study overall: AZD1222 recipients given second doses at about 4 weeks or at about 12 weeks were pooled, since spike-specific TCR depth and breadth were not found to differ between the two schedules. A total of approximately 240 trial participants underwent TCR sequencing, of whom under 220 had received two doses of AZD1222 and around 25 had received two doses of the MenACWY control vaccine. Trial participants were enrolled by age into subgroups of 18-55, 56-69 and 70-plus years, and 148, 28 and 57 TCR-sequenced participants, respectively, were included in these subgroups. The study at large found these results: Only five or six AZD1222 recipients were SARS-CoV-2 seropositive at baseline, limiting conclusions about previously exposed vaccinees. Participants were mostly white British and included more females than males, and it was suggested by the authors that clonal diversity may have been underestimated. The whole spike protein was spanned by vaccine-associated CD4 TCRs, and dominant responses were seen in regions 160-218 and 743-854. Reportedly, close to half of the unique spike-specific TCRs recognized epitopes lying outside the regions that are mutated in the B.1.351 and B.1.1.7 variants. Because no day 14 peak-response samples were available, the repertoires could be characterized only after the peak T cell response. The 56-69-year group was small, and its depth increase did not reach significance, likely because of low power. A significant rise in spike-specific TCR breadth and depth was observed after two AZD1222 doses relative to day 0 and relative to MenACWY recipients.

From its cysteine to its phenylalanine, the CDR3 spans 12 amino acids. CDR3 DNA only is kept here, 36 bases in frame from base 1. The junction shows trimming of 4 bases on V and 8 bases on J, plus 11 bases between the germline ends. CDR1 and CDR2, looked up from the germline V gene (reference sequence), are GTSNPN and SVGIG. Concerning this clone itself: What this receptor recognizes is not known. No per-base quality is available; no much larger clone lies one base away.

Interpreted using the paper, the time point label stands for: baseline before first vaccination. Vaccinee samples came from UK trials COV001 and COV002, including a single-blind randomized controlled phase 2/3 trial of AZD1222 (ChAdOx1 nCoV-19) in healthy adults. For TCRbeta chain sequencing, PBMC samples from trial participants were taken at day 0 and at day 28 after the second dose. The CDR3 regions of human TCRbeta chains were subjected to immunosequencing. Turning to the authors' computational methods: TCRs in the repertoires were matched against a reference library of SARS-CoV-2-specific TCRs that had been generated with the MIRA antigen-specificity platform. Breadth was defined as the fraction of unique TCRs that were SARS-CoV-2-associated, and depth was defined as the fraction of total T cells that were SARS-CoV-2-associated. Using the MIRA data, each spike-specific TCR was mapped to the spike region that the TCR reacts to and placed in a CD4 or CD8 class. Log10-transformed breadth and depth values were compared by one-way ANOVA with Sidak's multiple comparisons tests. The clones in this table, taken by TCRdb from immuneACCESS, are in-frame only. Not every clone is retained; where verified, under half of the shortfall comes from an unresolved V gene, and the cause of the rest is unknown. D and trimming come from the DNA, and the V and J calls and clone size come from that table. The sample records about 130,000 clones, about 86% of which are singletons. The ten largest clones represent around 12% of the sample.

This material consisted of peripheral blood, taken on day 0 of AZD1222 vaccination. The sequence was obtained from an adult in good health. The rearrangement joined TRBV30 to TRBJ1-4; 6 matching bases give a weak D call of TRBD1. The CDR3 protein is CAWNRVGEKLFF. The DNA sequence reads TGTGCCTGGAACAGGGTTGGGGAAAAACTGTTTTTT. Extended through the reference TRBV30 and TRBJ1-4 proteins, this CDR3 yields the full variable domain: SQTIHQWPATLVQPVGSPLSLECTVEGTSNPNLYWYRQAAGRGLQLLFYSVGIGQISSEVPQNLSASRPQDRQFILSSKKLLLSDSGFYLCAWNRVGEKLFFGSGTQLSVL.